The entry that follows covers one T cell receptor (beta chain) sequence. This entry is derived from a study of blood T cells in healthy people across ages. Study at large: Per every two T cells, about one barcoded beta molecule was captured by template switching.

Sample donors were healthy Caucasian individuals that came from Russia, aged about 6 to 95. A second PCR of roughly 7 to 11 cycles used a sample-barcoded 5' primer and a J-beta primer mix. Each of the cDNA molecules was tagged by a template-switch adaptor with 12 random nucleotides. MiXCR, run by TCRdb on the 5' RACE reads, gives a single entry per CDR3 protein. The data show approximately 690,000 distinct CDR3 sequences, with around 41% seen just once and around 32% held by the top ten. Germline V gene lookup returns CDR1 SGDLS and CDR2 YYNGEE. This CDR3 contains 14 residues. Trimming left V 0 bases short and J 2 bases short, with 7 bases between.

This clonotype was obtained from a man at least 80 years old in good health. The rearrangement uses TRBV9 and TRBJ2-3, with D possibly being TRBD2 (5 bases). Input material: blood. CDR3 in amino acids: CASSVGGFTDTQYF. CDR3 in DNA: TGTGCCAGCAGCGTAGGAGGGTTCACAGATACGCAGTATTTT.